This TCR beta chain originates from a study of spatial heterogeneity in lung cancer. This clonotype occurred many times. Time point specified: sample taken at primary tumor resection. Unsorted samples of tumor, nontumor lung or frozen PBMC had their whole RNA sequenced. Donation came from 70 or so patients with untreated early-stage non-small cell lung cancer. TCRdb reprocessed the 5' RACE reads with MiXCR, giving one entry per CDR3 protein. The sample holds some 53,000 distinct CDR3 sequences, roughly 7% seen once. Germline values: CDR1 MGHDK, CDR2 SYGVNS. Trimming cost V 6 bases and J 3 bases, with 20 bases left between them. There are 16 residues in the CDR3.

J is TRBJ2-5 and V is TRBV25-1; D may be TRBD1 (5 bases). Material: PBMCs, obtained at surgery. This TCR derives from a female donor with early-stage non-small cell lung cancer. CDR3 sequence reads: CASRGNERQMKETQYF. The CDR3 DNA follows: TGTGCCAGCAGGGGAAACGAAAGACAGATGAAAGAGACCCAGTACTTC.